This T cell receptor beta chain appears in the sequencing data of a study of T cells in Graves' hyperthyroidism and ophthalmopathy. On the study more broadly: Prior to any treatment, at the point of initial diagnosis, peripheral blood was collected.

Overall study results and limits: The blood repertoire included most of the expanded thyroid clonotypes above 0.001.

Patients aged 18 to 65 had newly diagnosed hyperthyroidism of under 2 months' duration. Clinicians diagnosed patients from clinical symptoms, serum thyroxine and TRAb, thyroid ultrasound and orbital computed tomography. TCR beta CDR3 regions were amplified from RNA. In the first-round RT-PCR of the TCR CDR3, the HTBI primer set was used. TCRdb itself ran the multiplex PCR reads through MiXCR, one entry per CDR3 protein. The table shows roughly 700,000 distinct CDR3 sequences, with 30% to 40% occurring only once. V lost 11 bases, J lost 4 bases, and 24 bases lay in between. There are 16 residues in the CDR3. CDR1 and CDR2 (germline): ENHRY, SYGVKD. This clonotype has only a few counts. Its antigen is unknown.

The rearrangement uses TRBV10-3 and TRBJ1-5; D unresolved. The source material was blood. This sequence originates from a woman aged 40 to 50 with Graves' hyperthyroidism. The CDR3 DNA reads TGTGCCCCCTCTCTAGTTAGAAGAAATCCTAATCAGCCCCAGCATTTT. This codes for CAPSLVRRNPNQPQHF.